These T cell receptor beta chains were read from a single sample in a study of blood T cell repertoires in COVID-19. Profiling relied on immunoSEQ multiplex PCR, and the TCRdb table lists in-frame clones only, not all of them. This table has some 210,000 clones, around 84% appearing once. Sequencing input: peripheral blood. The receptors originated from a human donor in a cohort sampled during active COVID-19. The CDR3 runs from the conserved cysteine through the conserved F or W. Fields, in order: D gene, J gene, clone size, V gene, CDR3 protein, CDR3 DNA. D genes are given only for firm matches. The size entry is marked missing in some rows and otherwise reads once, few, many or a size class.

>-|TRBJ2-5|-|TRBV6-5
CASSYPGLQETQYF
TGTGCCAGCAGTTATCCTGGACTTCAAGAGACCCAGTACTTC
>-|TRBJ1-1|-|TRBV19
CASSGGTMNTEAFF
TGTGCCAGTAGTGGGGGGACCATGAACACTGAAGCTTTCTTT
>TRBD2|TRBJ2-1|-|TRBV4-1
CASSQEPSGRDEQFF
TGCGCCAGCAGCCAAGAGCCTAGCGGGAGGGATGAGCAGTTCTTC
>TRBD1|TRBJ1-4|-|TRBV11-2
CASSYGQGVEKLFF
TGTGCCAGCAGCTATGGACAGGGGGTGGAAAAACTGTTTTTT
>-|TRBJ2-2|few|TRBV6-6
CASSSRRGTSSGELFF
TGTGCCAGCAGTTCCCGCCGGGGGACGTCAAGCGGGGAGCTGTTTTTT
>-|TRBJ1-5|-|TRBV27
CASSSSGLINQPQHF
TGTGCCAGCAGCTCCTCGGGACTAATCAACCAGCCCCAGCATTTT
>TRBD2|TRBJ2-7|-|TRBV30
CAWSVLRGVGEQYF
TGTGCCTGGAGTGTACTCCGGGGGGTAGGGGAGCAGTACTTC
>TRBD1|TRBJ2-3|-|TRBV5-1
CASSPGTATDTQYF
TGCGCCAGCAGCCCGGGGACAGCGACAGATACGCAGTATTTT
>TRBD1|TRBJ1-5|-|TRBV10-2
CASRLTGGGQPQHF
TGCGCCAGCAGATTGACAGGGGGTGGACAGCCCCAGCATTTT
>-|TRBJ2-5|-|TRBV18
CASSPNSGNQETQYF
TGTGCCAGCTCACCGAATTCGGGTAACCAAGAGACCCAGTACTTC
>TRBD2|TRBJ2-3|-|TRBV5-1
CASSLGLAGVNTDTQYF
TGCGCCAGCAGCCTGGGACTAGCGGGAGTTAACACAGATACGCAGTATTTT
>-|TRBJ2-3|-|TRBV7-6
CASSLGRGDTQYF
TGTGCCAGCAGCTTAGGAAGGGGTGATACGCAGTATTTT
>TRBD1|TRBJ2-2|-|TRBV10-2
CASSVRAEGQGVTGELFF
TGCGCCAGCAGTGTTAGAGCTGAGGGACAGGGGGTTACCGGGGAGCTGTTTTTT
>-|TRBJ2-7|-|TRBV6-5
CASSMAGSYEQYF
TGTGCCAGCTCGATGGCAGGGTCCTACGAGCAGTACTTC
>-|TRBJ1-5|-|TRBV4-1
CASSQERGYQPQHF
TGCGCCAGCAGCCAAGAACGGGGGTATCAGCCCCAGCATTTT
>TRBD1|TRBJ1-2|-|TRBV2
CASNWDRGLNNYGYTF
TGTGCCAGCAACTGGGACAGGGGATTAAATAACTATGGCTACACCTTC
>-|TRBJ1-4|-|TRBV7-8
CASSGTPTNEKLFF
TGTGCCAGCAGCGGCACACCAACTAATGAAAAACTGTTTTTT
>TRBD2|TRBJ2-5|-|TRBV27
CASKRTSGEWTQYF
TGTGCCAGTAAGCGGACTAGCGGCGAATGGACCCAGTACTTC
>-|TRBJ2-6|-|TRBV27
CASSQGDKRSGANVLTF
TGTGCCAGCAGCCAAGGGGACAAACGGTCTGGGGCCAACGTCCTGACTTTC
>TRBD1|TRBJ1-6|few|TRBV10-3
CAISESGTGEIESPLHF
TGTGCCATCAGTGAGAGCGGGACAGGGGAAATAGAATCACCCCTCCACTTT
>-|TRBJ2-3|-|TRBV2
CASGMTGVTDTQYF
TGTGCCAGTGGAATGACGGGAGTCACAGATACGCAGTATTTT
>TRBD2|TRBJ2-7|-|TRBV5-1
CARRNRDRAFFWSSGRARSYEQYF
TGCGCCAGAAGAAACCGGGACAGGGCTTTTTTTTGGTCTAGCGGGAGGGCACGCTCCTACGAGCAGTACTTC
>-|TRBJ2-2|-|TRBV28
CASTDAPRPGELFF
TGTGCCAGCACCGATGCCCCGAGGCCCGGGGAGCTGTTTTTT
>-|TRBJ1-1|-|TRBV28
CASSGSQDSAFF
TGTGCCAGCAGCGGATCTCAAGACTCAGCTTTCTTT
>-|TRBJ2-3|-|TRBV19
CASSIGASTDTQYF
TGTGCCAGTAGTATAGGCGCTAGCACAGATACGCAGTATTTT
>TRBD1|TRBJ1-2|few|TRBV24-1
CATRPGGSSRYGYTF
TGTGCCACCAGGCCAGGGGGATCGAGTAGGTATGGCTACACCTTC
>TRBD1|TRBJ1-5|-|TRBV29-1
CSVRQGDQPQHF
TGCAGCGTACGACAGGGGGATCAGCCCCAGCATTTT
>-|TRBJ2-2|-|TRBV5-1
CASSLAGGATGELFF
TGCGCCAGCAGCTTGGCCGGCGGGGCCACCGGGGAGCTGTTTTTT
>-|TRBJ1-2|-|TRBV24-1
CATSEGQTYGYTF
TGTGCCACCAGTGAAGGACAAACCTATGGCTACACCTTC
>TRBD1|TRBJ2-4|-|TRBV2
CASSQDRAPYF
TGTGCCAGCAGTCAGGACAGGGCCCCGTACTTC
>TRBD1|TRBJ1-6|once|TRBV28
CASSFVEGANSPLHF
TGTGCCAGCAGTTTCGTGGAGGGGGCAAATTCACCCCTCCACTTT
>-|TRBJ2-7|-|TRBV12-3/TRBV12-4
CASTDLVGGEQYF
TGTGCCAGCACGGACCTAGTTGGAGGCGAGCAGTACTTC
>TRBD1|TRBJ1-1|-|TRBV5-1
CASSLDGTGDMNTEAFF
TGCGCCAGCAGCCTTGACGGGACAGGGGACATGAACACTGAAGCTTTCTTT
>-|TRBJ1-1|-|TRBV7-2
CASSLGWQGEAFF
TGTGCCAGCAGCTTAGGGTGGCAGGGGGAAGCTTTCTTT
>TRBD2|TRBJ2-7|-|TRBV13
CASSLEGLAGGEQYF
TGTGCCAGCAGCTTAGAAGGTCTAGCGGGAGGCGAGCAGTACTTC
>-|TRBJ1-5|-|TRBV2
CASSGGRVGQPQHF
TGTGCCAGCAGTGGGGGCAGGGTGGGTCAGCCCCAGCATTTT
>TRBD2|TRBJ2-3|-|TRBV5-1
CASSLGLAGGIDTQYF
TGCGCCAGCAGCTTGGGACTAGCGGGAGGCATAGATACGCAGTATTTT
>TRBD1|TRBJ2-2|-|TRBV27
CASSRTGVGELFF
TGTGCCAGCAGCCGGACAGGGGTTGGGGAGCTGTTTTTT
>TRBD1|TRBJ2-3|-|TRBV5-1
CASSLQGAPTDTQYF
TGCGCCAGCAGCTTACAGGGGGCACCCACAGATACGCAGTATTTT
>TRBD1|TRBJ2-5|-|TRBV5-1
CASSPEGQLQETQYF
TGCGCCAGCAGCCCCGAGGGACAGCTCCAAGAGACCCAGTACTTC
>-|TRBJ1-2|-|TRBV15
CATTPGVARGYYGYTF
TGTGCCACCACCCCGGGGGTGGCCCGGGGGTACTATGGCTACACCTTC
>TRBD1|TRBJ1-2|-|TRBV10-3
CAISPGQGDGYTF
TGTGCCATCAGCCCTGGACAGGGCGACGGCTACACCTTC
>TRBD1|TRBJ1-1|-|TRBV5-1
CASSLKQGALMNTEAFF
TGCGCCAGCAGCCTCAAACAGGGGGCCCTAATGAACACTGAAGCTTTCTTT
>TRBD2|TRBJ2-1|-|TRBV7-2
CASSNIGLAGNNEQFF
TGTGCCAGCAGCAATATCGGACTAGCGGGAAACAATGAGCAGTTCTTC